This T cell receptor beta chain is drawn from a study of CD8 T cells in ankylosing spondylitis. Study results and limitations: Clones linked to disease were reported to show significant enrichment in matched ankylosing spondylitis synovial fluid. Disease-associated clones were CD8+ and fairly uncommon in peripheral blood.

CDR1 is MDHEN and CDR2 is SYDVKM in the germline V gene. V was shortened by 7 bases and J by 6 bases, with 16 bases between the two germline ends. The CDR3 is made up of 14 amino acids. This clonotype was seen more than once but under ten times. Its specificity is not known. Libraries of TCR beta came from quantitative 5'-RACE with molecular barcodes. TCRdb independently ran MiXCR on the 5' RACE reads; one entry per CDR3 protein. This sample has 250,000 to 350,000 distinct CDR3 sequences, with around 19% found just once. What was sequenced was blood, either unsorted or a sorted T cell fraction (not recorded which). The chain joins TRBV28 to TRBJ2-1; D call uncertain. The clonotype originates from a male donor with ankylosing spondylitis or in good health (not recorded which). The CDR3 loop reads CASTGWSLGNEQFF. CDR3 in DNA: TGTGCCAGCACCGGATGGAGTTTGGGCAATGAGCAGTTCTTC.